A selection of T cell receptor beta chains follows, all from one sample in a study of T cells in Graves' hyperthyroidism and ophthalmopathy. TCRdb processed the multiplex PCR reads anew with MiXCR; each CDR3 protein has one entry. The sample contains around 270,000 distinct CDR3 sequences, approximately 19% of which appear only once. Sequencing was performed on blood. Source of these receptors: a man aged 50 to 59 with Graves' ophthalmopathy. CDR3s include the opening cysteine and the closing phenylalanine or tryptophan. The D gene is left open where the match is weak. Not all rows give a size; the values are once, few, many and, for expanded clones, a class.

v_call	j_call	clone_size	d_call	cdr3_aa	cdr3_nt
TRBV24-1	TRBJ2-7	few	NA	CATSEGPQQYF	TGTGCCACCAGTGAGGGGCCTCAGCAGTACTTC
TRBV6-1	TRBJ2-4	few	NA	CASGEQAKNIQYF	TGTGCCAGCGGGGAACAAGCCAAAAACATTCAGTACTTC
TRBV29-1	TRBJ2-7	many	TRBD2	CSVREGSYEQYF	TGCAGCGTCAGGGAGGGGTCCTACGAGCAGTACTTC
TRBV19	TRBJ2-7	NA	TRBD1	CASSIYRGSTYEQYF	TGTGCCAGTAGTATCTACAGGGGGTCAACCTACGAGCAGTACTTC
TRBV19	TRBJ1-5	NA	NA	CASSVSGGTYSNQPQHF	TGTGCCAGTAGTGTCAGTGGGGGGACTTATAGCAATCAGCCCCAGCATTTT
TRBV18	TRBJ2-3	many	NA	CASSLDATDTQYF	TGTGCCAGCTCCCTCGACGCCACAGATACGCAGTATTTT
TRBV11-3	TRBJ2-1	many	TRBD2	CASSLGTSGSGYNEQFF	TGTGCCAGCAGCTTAGGTACTAGCGGGAGTGGTTACAATGAGCAGTTCTTC
TRBV6-5	TRBJ1-6	NA	NA	CASSYQAERLRPTDSPLHF	TGTGCCAGCAGTTATCAGGCCGAACGACTGCGCCCCACGGACTCACCCCTCCACTTT
TRBV20-1	TRBJ2-7	NA	TRBD2	CSARPPHSGSGSYEQYF	TGCAGTGCTAGACCCCCCCACAGCGGGAGCGGGTCCTACGAGCAGTACTTC
TRBV29-1	TRBJ2-1	many	TRBD2	CSVTGGLAGVYNEQFF	TGCAGCGTTACGGGGGGACTAGCGGGCGTCTACAATGAGCAGTTCTTC
TRBV29-1	TRBJ2-2	NA	NA	CSVVIVDPQNTGELFF	TGCAGCGTTGTTATCGTCGACCCCCAGAACACCGGGGAGCTGTTTTTT
TRBV20-1	TRBJ1-2	NA	NA	CSARDVWRGKNDGYTF	TGCAGTGCTAGAGATGTATGGAGGGGGAAGAATGATGGCTACACCTTC
TRBV24-1	TRBJ2-1	NA	NA	CATSDLKRANEQFF	TGTGCCACCAGTGATTTGAAACGGGCCAATGAGCAGTTCTTC
TRBV20-1	TRBJ2-7	many	TRBD2	CSARDRTSGRGTAYEQYF	TGCAGTGCTAGAGATAGGACTAGCGGGAGAGGGACTGCCTACGAGCAGTACTTC
TRBV18	TRBJ2-7	few	TRBD2	CASSPGTSDSYEQYF	TGTGCCAGCTCACCCGGGACTAGCGACTCCTACGAGCAGTACTTC
TRBV9	TRBJ2-2	NA	TRBD1	CASSPTTGDGELFF	TGTGCCAGCAGCCCAACAACAGGGGACGGGGAGCTGTTTTTT
TRBV3-1	TRBJ2-3	NA	NA	CASSQTTTVPDTQYF	TGTGCCAGCAGCCAAACCACTACGGTCCCTGATACGCAGTATTTT
TRBV24-1	TRBJ2-2	NA	NA	CATRGGLFNTGELFF	TGTGCCACCAGGGGGGGACTTTTCAACACCGGGGAGCTGTTTTTT
TRBV20-1	TRBJ2-6	NA	NA	CSARPQSGANVLTF	TGCAGTGCTAGACCACAGTCTGGGGCCAACGTCCTGACTTTC
TRBV11-2	TRBJ1-1	few	NA	CASNLGFGTEAFF	TGTGCCAGCAACCTGGGGTTTGGCACTGAAGCTTTCTTT
TRBV7-9	TRBJ2-7	many	NA	CASSPPFGVDEQYF	TGTGCCAGCAGCCCCCCCTTCGGGGTCGACGAGCAGTACTTC
TRBV2	TRBJ2-1	few	NA	CASSYNYEQFF	TGTGCCAGCAGCTATAACTATGAGCAGTTCTTC
TRBV6-1	TRBJ2-1	NA	TRBD1	CASRTITGGAAREQFF	TGTGCCAGCAGAACAATTACAGGGGGCGCCGCGCGTGAGCAGTTCTTC
TRBV6-1	TRBJ1-2	few	NA	CASSEGQLYGYTF	TGTGCCAGCAGTGAAGGACAGCTCTATGGCTACACCTTC
TRBV6-1	TRBJ2-5	NA	TRBD1	CASSEEDRGGETQYF	TGTGCCAGCAGTGAAGAGGACAGGGGCGGAGAGACCCAGTACTTC
TRBV20-1	TRBJ2-1	many	TRBD2	CSAGSGNRNEQFF	TGCAGTGCCGGAAGCGGGAATAGGAATGAGCAGTTCTTC
TRBV7-2	TRBJ2-1	many	NA	CASSYGLHTNEQFF	TGTGCCAGCAGCTATGGACTACATACCAATGAGCAGTTCTTC
TRBV28	TRBJ2-5	NA	NA	CASRGYQETQYF	TGTGCCAGCAGGGGGTACCAAGAGACCCAGTACTTC
TRBV7-2	TRBJ1-1	many	NA	CASSEGQHTEAFF	TGTGCCAGCAGCGAAGGACAGCACACTGAAGCTTTCTTT
TRBV5-1	TRBJ2-2	NA	NA	CASSFLSLTAGELFF	TGCGCCAGCAGCTTCCTCTCCCTAACGGCCGGGGAGCTGTTTTTT
TRBV28	TRBJ2-7	many	NA	CASSLGGAHSYEQYF	TGTGCCAGCAGTTTAGGGGGCGCCCACTCCTACGAGCAGTACTTC
TRBV28	TRBJ2-3	few	NA	CASSLLSSSTDTQYF	TGTGCCAGCAGTTTGCTGTCGTCTAGCACAGATACGCAGTATTTT
TRBV4-1	TRBJ2-7	few	NA	CASSQTPYEQYF	TGCGCCAGCAGCCAGACACCCTACGAGCAGTACTTC
TRBV7-9	TRBJ2-7	many	NA	CASSPRTQPAYEQYF	TGTGCCAGCAGCCCACGGACTCAACCGGCATACGAGCAGTACTTC
TRBV20-1	TRBJ1-5	NA	NA	CSARAEPSGRFNQPQHF	TGCAGTGCTAGGGCGGAACCCTCCGGGAGGTTCAATCAGCCCCAGCATTTT
TRBV3-1	TRBJ2-2	many	NA	CASSQARGGELFF	TGTGCCAGCAGCCAAGCGAGGGGAGGGGAGCTGTTTTTT
TRBV6-1	TRBJ1-2	NA	TRBD1	CASSPDRGINYGYTF	TGTGCCAGCAGTCCCGACAGGGGGATCAACTATGGCTACACCTTC
TRBV29-1	TRBJ1-2	many	TRBD1	CSVERTGYGYTF	TGCAGCGTCGAAAGGACAGGCTATGGCTACACCTTC
TRBV29-1	TRBJ2-5	many	TRBD2	CSVDLAGGSQYF	TGCAGCGTTGATCTAGCGGGAGGGAGCCAGTACTTC
TRBV7-2	TRBJ2-1	many	TRBD2	CASSPTGTSANNEQFF	TGTGCCAGCAGCCCTACCGGGACTAGCGCCAACAATGAGCAGTTCTTC
TRBV6-1	TRBJ1-1	many	NA	CASSDPGNRQQRRAFF	TGTGCCAGCAGTGACCCCGGGAACCGACAACAACGGCGAGCTTTCTTT
TRBV12-5	TRBJ2-5	few	TRBD2	CASGLRSGSETQYF	TGTGCTAGTGGTTTGAGGAGCGGGAGTGAGACGCAGTACTTC
TRBV7-9	TRBJ2-6	NA	NA	CASSSRGRANVLTF	TGTGCCAGCAGCTCGAGGGGAAGGGCCAACGTCCTGACTTTC
TRBV20-1	TRBJ1-2	NA	NA	CSARDHQGSFYGYTF	TGCAGTGCTAGAGATCACCAGGGATCCTTCTATGGCTACACCTTC
TRBV11-2	TRBJ2-2	many	TRBD1	CASSFQGAKLFF	TGTGCCAGCAGCTTCCAGGGGGCGAAGCTGTTTTTT
TRBV5-1	TRBJ1-4	many	NA	CASSLGPGEKLFF	TGCGCCAGCAGCTTGGGTCCAGGGGAAAAACTGTTTTTT
TRBV6-6	TRBJ2-3	many	TRBD2	CASSYSGLAADTQYF	TGTGCCAGCAGTTACTCGGGACTAGCAGCAGATACGCAGTATTTT
TRBV3-1	TRBJ2-7	few	TRBD1	CASSQGTGGGLEQYF	TGTGCCAGCAGCCAAGGGACAGGGGGGGGCCTCGAGCAGTACTTC
TRBV5-1	TRBJ2-7	many	TRBD1	CASSSDRDYEQYF	TGCGCCAGCAGCTCGGACAGGGACTACGAGCAGTACTTC
TRBV14	TRBJ2-1	many	NA	CASSPSMYNEQFF	TGTGCCAGCAGCCCCAGTATGTACAATGAGCAGTTCTTC
TRBV13	TRBJ2-5	NA	NA	CASSFFRRYQETQYF	TGTGCCAGCAGCTTCTTCCGACGGTACCAAGAGACCCAGTACTTC
TRBV20-1	TRBJ2-6	NA	NA	CSAKTGANVLTF	TGCAGTGCCAAGACTGGGGCCAACGTCCTGACTTTC
TRBV29-1	TRBJ2-3	NA	NA	CSVVGGRADTQYF	TGCAGCGTTGTAGGTGGCCGCGCAGATACGCAGTATTTT
TRBV2	TRBJ1-2	NA	TRBD1	CASSQGRQGAQGYTF	TGTGCCAGCAGCCAGGGGAGACAGGGCGCTCAAGGCTACACCTTC
TRBV5-4	TRBJ2-5	NA	TRBD2	CASSLDPAGRMGETQYF	TGTGCCAGCAGCTTGGATCCAGCGGGGCGCATGGGAGAGACCCAGTACTTC